In its sample, the clone carrying this TCR beta chain was seen many times. Its antigen is undetermined. This record belongs to a study of regulatory T cells in long-lasting Graves disease. Study-wide results and limits: Gene preferences differed: TRBV28, TRBJ1-2, TRBJ2-5 in persistent cases.

Documented time point: newly diagnosed GD, antithyroid drugs for less than 3 months. Researchers made the TCR library from RNA that was extracted from PBMCs. Approximately 9.9-milliliter peripheral blood samples went into EDTA tubes. According to the study, TCR beta libraries were built with iRepertoire HTBI primers and CDR3-region Arm-PCR. TCRdb used MiXCR to reprocess the multiplex PCR reads, holding one entry per CDR3 protein. The repertoire holds hundreds of thousands of distinct CDR3 sequences, with less than 15% as singletons. The CDR3 has 13 residues. Per germline, CDR1 DFQATT and CDR2 SNEGSKA (reference sequence). V lost 3 bases, J lost 9 bases, and 15 bases lay in between. These data are also associated with another study on T cells in Graves' hyperthyroidism and ophthalmopathy. That publication notes: Within blood appeared most thyroid clonotypes that had expanded above 0.001.

The chain has TRBV20-1 and TRBJ2-1, with D possibly being TRBD1 or TRBD2 (5 bases each). This sequence originates from a man aged 30 to 45 with Graves disease. Source: peripheral blood mononuclear cells (PBMCs), taken at new diagnosis, from a patient treated with antithyroid drugs. The CDR3, as DNA: TGCAGTGCTAGGTTCCGCACTAGGGGTGAGCAGTTCTTC. Translating gives CSARFRTRGEQFF.